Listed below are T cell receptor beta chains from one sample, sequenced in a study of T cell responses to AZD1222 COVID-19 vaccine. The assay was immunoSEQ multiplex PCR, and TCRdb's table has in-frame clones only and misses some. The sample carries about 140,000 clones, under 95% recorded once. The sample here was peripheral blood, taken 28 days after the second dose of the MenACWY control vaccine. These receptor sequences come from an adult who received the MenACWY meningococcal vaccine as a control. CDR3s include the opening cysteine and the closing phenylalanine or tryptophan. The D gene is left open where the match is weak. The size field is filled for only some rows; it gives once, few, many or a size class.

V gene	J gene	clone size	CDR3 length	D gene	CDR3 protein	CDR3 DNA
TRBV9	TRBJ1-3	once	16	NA	CASSASDLIAGNTIYF	TGTGCCAGCAGCGCATCGGATTTAATAGCTGGAAACACCATATATTTT
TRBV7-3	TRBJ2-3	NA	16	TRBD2	CASSLGREGGTDTQYF	TGTGCCAGCAGCTTGGGGCGGGAGGGGGGCACAGATACGCAGTATTTT
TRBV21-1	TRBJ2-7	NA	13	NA	CASSKEGVYEQYF	TGTGCCAGCAGCAAAGAGGGGGTCTACGAGCAGTACTTC
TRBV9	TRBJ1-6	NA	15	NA	CASSVGSQFPSPLHF	TGTGCCAGCAGCGTAGGTAGCCAATTCCCATCACCCCTCCACTTT
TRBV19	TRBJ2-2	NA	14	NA	CASSRGSGAGELFF	TGTGCCAGTAGTAGGGGTTCTGGTGCCGGGGAGCTGTTTTTT
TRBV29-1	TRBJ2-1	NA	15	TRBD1	CSVTKSGTGDNEQFF	TGCAGCGTAACAAAATCCGGGACAGGTGACAATGAGCAGTTCTTC
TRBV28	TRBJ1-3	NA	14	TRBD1	CASRSTGVGNTIYF	TGTGCCAGCAGGTCAACAGGGGTAGGAAACACCATATATTTT
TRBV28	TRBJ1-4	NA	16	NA	CASSRAGSASNEKLFF	TGTGCCAGCAGTCGAGCGGGCAGTGCATCCAACGAAAAACTGTTTTTT
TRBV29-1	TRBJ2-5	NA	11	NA	CSATPGETQYF	TGCAGCGCAACCCCAGGGGAGACCCAGTACTTC
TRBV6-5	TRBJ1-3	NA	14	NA	CASSYRASGNTIYF	TGTGCCAGCAGTTACAGGGCCTCTGGAAACACCATATATTTT
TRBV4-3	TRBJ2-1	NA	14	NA	CASSQERRAREQFF	TGCGCCAGCAGCCAAGAAAGGAGGGCGAGAGAGCAGTTCTTC
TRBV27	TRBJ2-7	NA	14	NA	CASSLRGRNYEQYF	TGTGCCAGCAGTTTAAGAGGTCGGAACTACGAGCAGTACTTC
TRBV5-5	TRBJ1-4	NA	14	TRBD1	CASRVTGTNEKLFF	TGTGCCAGCAGGGTGACAGGGACTAATGAAAAACTGTTTTTT
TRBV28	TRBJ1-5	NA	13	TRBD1	CASSGTANQPQHF	TGTGCCAGCAGCGGGACAGCCAATCAGCCCCAGCATTTT
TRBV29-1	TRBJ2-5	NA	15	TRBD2	CSVEPRLAGKETQYF	TGCAGCGTTGAGCCCAGACTAGCGGGGAAGGAGACCCAGTACTTC
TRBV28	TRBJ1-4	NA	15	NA	CASSTHSGVSEKLFF	TGTGCCAGCAGTACCCACTCGGGGGTTAGTGAAAAACTGTTTTTT